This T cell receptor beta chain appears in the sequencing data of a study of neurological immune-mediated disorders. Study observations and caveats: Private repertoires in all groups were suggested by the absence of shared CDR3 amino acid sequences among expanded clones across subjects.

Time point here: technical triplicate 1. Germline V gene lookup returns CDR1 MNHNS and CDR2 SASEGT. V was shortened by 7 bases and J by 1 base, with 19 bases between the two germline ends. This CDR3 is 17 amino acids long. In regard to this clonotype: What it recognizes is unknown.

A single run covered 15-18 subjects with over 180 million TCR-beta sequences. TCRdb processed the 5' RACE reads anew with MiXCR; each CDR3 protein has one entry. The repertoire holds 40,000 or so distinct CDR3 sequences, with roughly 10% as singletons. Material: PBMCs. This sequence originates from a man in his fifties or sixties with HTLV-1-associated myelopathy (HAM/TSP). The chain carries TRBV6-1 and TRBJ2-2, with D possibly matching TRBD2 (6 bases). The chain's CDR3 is CASTKRGGGVNTGELFF. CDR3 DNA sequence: TGTGCCAGCACCAAAAGGGGCGGCGGGGTGAACACCGGGGAGCTGTTTTTT.